The clone carrying this T cell receptor (beta chain) came up a few times. The antigen is unknown. The data are from a study of human T cells and chemical hapten exposure. Study-wide background: Slight differences in pooled library volume were the main source of varying TCR yields across samples. Regarding the study as a whole: A positive correlation with patch test score was found for PT1 expanded TCR counts.

TCRdb ran MiXCR on the RACE reads and lists one entry per CDR3 protein. The sample consists of roughly 200,000 distinct CDR3 sequences, about 20% of them appearing once. The time point: patch test 1, 2 weeks after DPC sensitization. The treatment: therapeutic diphenylcyclopropenone sensitization with weekly scalp DPC. Prior to application of each patch test, blood was drawn. Alopecia patients, 18 to 70 years old and DPC-suitable, served as donors. CDR3 length: 14 residues. CDR1 is DFQATT, CDR2 SNEGSKA, per germline (reference sequence). Trimming pared 2 bases from V and 6 bases from J, leaving 14 bases between.

The chain is built from TRBV20-1 and TRBJ2-1; a weak D match, TRBD1 (7 bases). The sequence was collected from a woman in her forties or fifties with alopecia areata. Some clones in this sample may be carry-over from other donors' samples. The sample was whole blood, taken in connection with sensitization to the hapten diphenylcyclopropenone (DPC). The DNA for the CDR3 is TGCAGTGCTAGATACCAGGGGGGAGGCAATGAGCAGTTCTTC. Its protein product is CSARYQGGGNEQFF.